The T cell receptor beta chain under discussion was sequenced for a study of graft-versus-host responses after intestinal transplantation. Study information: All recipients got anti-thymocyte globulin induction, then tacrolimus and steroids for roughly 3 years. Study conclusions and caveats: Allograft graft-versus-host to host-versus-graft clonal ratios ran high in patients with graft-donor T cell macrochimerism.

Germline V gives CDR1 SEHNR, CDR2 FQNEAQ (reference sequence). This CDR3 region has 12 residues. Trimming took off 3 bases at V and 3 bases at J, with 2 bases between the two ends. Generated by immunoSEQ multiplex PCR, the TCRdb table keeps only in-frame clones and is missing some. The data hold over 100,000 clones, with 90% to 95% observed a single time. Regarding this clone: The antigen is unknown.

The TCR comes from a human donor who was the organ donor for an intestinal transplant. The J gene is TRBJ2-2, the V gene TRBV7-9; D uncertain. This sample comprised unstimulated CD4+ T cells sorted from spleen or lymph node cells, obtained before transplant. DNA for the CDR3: TGTGCCAGCAGCTTTTACACCGGGGAGCTGTTTTTT. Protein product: CASSFYTGELFF.